Sequencing of this T cell receptor beta chain was carried out in a study of T cell repertoires in cytomegalovirus infection (dated by TCRdb to the late 2010s). In terms of the full investigation: The peptide stimulations were aimed at well-studied HLA-B-restricted epitopes as well as recently identified HLA-C-restricted CMV epitopes, whose presentation resists viral immunomodulation. The HLA type of each donor mattered for the analysis, because public TCR beta signatures pointed to carriage of CMV infection along with the matching HLA type.

The sequencer listed for this sample is Illumina HiSeq 1500. TCRdb reran the public reads through fastp at Q25 and MiXCR, keeping productive beta chains. Rows with one shared CDR3 protein collapse into an entry with the most common genes and DNA. For this sample there are 750,000 to 900,000 distinct CDR3 sequences; around 29% appear just once. The ten top clones hold around 13% of the sample. In the paper's terms, the treatment or condition label means: in vitro stimulation with specific CMV peptide epitopes to enrich CMV-specific T cells. About this clonotype: What antigen it recognizes has not been identified. Base quality data are lacking; no much larger clone is found one base away.

What the research found in general, with its limitations: In both this cohort and an independent roughly 360-donor cohort, the cumulative frequency of public TCR beta family members distinguished carriers of CMV infection plus the relevant HLA type. The ex vivo response was dominated by HLA-C-restricted CMV-specific TCR beta clonotypes, which also provided the single most frequent clonotype in two of eight donors.

Counted from cysteine to phenylalanine, this CDR3 has 16 amino acids. CDR3 DNA is the only sequence kept; it has 48 bases, read in frame from the first base. Germline trimming: 0 bases from V, 1 base from J; junction bases outside gene matches: 3. CDR1 SGHVS and CDR2 FNYEAQ are derived from the germline V gene. The sample in question was cultured CD8+ T cells from PBMCs, obtained from culture after CMV antigen stimulation. The rearranged segments are TRBV7-6 and TRBJ2-7, and TRBD1 matches 10 of the central bases. The receptor comes from a human donor in good health (CMV status not recorded). Some clones in this sample may be carry-over from other donors' samples. The nucleotides are TGTGCCAGCAGCTTAGCCGGGACAGGGGCGTCCTACGAGCAGTACTTC. Its product reads: CASSLAGTGASYEQYF.